The rows below give T cell receptor beta chains drawn from one sample of a study of T cell repertoires in cytomegalovirus infection. MiXCR, applied by TCRdb to the reads, yields one record per CDR3 protein. The table includes 750,000 to 950,000 distinct CDR3 sequences, roughly 29% detected once. No antigen has been assigned to these receptors. The sequencing used cultured CD8+ T cells from PBMCs, collected from culture after CMV antigen stimulation. All receptors derive from a human donor in good health (CMV status not recorded). Some clones in this sample may be carry-over from other donors' samples. CDR3s include the opening cysteine and the closing phenylalanine or tryptophan. A D gene is named only where the DNA matches it firmly. Expanded clones are given a class, and other clones once, few, many or no size at all.

j_call | v_call | d_call | clone_size | cdr3_aa | cdr3_nt
TRBJ2-1 | TRBV7-2 | TRBD2 | many | CASSVPSGGYNEQFF | TGTGCCAGCAGCGTGCCTAGCGGGGGGTACAATGAGCAGTTCTTC
TRBJ2-1 | TRBV4-1 | - | - | CASSRTEVNEQFF | TGCGCCAGCAGTCGTACAGAGGTCAATGAGCAGTTCTTC
TRBJ2-1 | TRBV7-8 | - | few | CASSSQGFGEYDEQFF | TGTGCCAGCAGCTCGCAGGGGTTCGGGGAATATGATGAGCAGTTCTTC
TRBJ1-1 | TRBV7-9 | - | - | CASTPTGYTEAFF | TGTGCCAGCACGCCAACAGGGTACACTGAAGCTTTCTTT
TRBJ1-3 | TRBV10-3 | TRBD1 | few | CAIRTGISGNTIYF | TGTGCCATCAGGACAGGGATTAGTGGAAACACCATATATTTT
TRBJ1-5 | TRBV12-3/TRBV12-4 | - | - | CASSLAWHDDSNQPQHF | TGTGCCAGCAGTTTAGCGTGGCACGACGATAGCAATCAGCCCCAGCATTTT
TRBJ2-3 | TRBV9 | - | - | CASSVSQGRTDTQYF | TGTGCCAGCAGCGTGTCCCAGGGGAGAACAGATACGCAGTATTTT
TRBJ1-5 | TRBV27 | - | - | CASSPLTEYSNQPQHF | TGTGCCAGCAGTCCTCTCACGGAGTATAGCAATCAGCCCCAGCATTTT
TRBJ2-5 | TRBV29-1 | - | few | CSVDRRGGAETQYF | TGCAGCGTTGATCGGCGGGGAGGAGCAGAGACCCAGTACTTC
TRBJ2-1 | TRBV9 | - | few | CASSVVADNYNEQFF | TGTGCCAGCAGCGTAGTAGCGGATAACTACAATGAGCAGTTCTTC
TRBJ2-5 | TRBV2 | - | - | CASFQTGQETQYF | TGTGCCAGTTTCCAAACAGGGCAAGAGACCCAGTACTTC
TRBJ2-2 | TRBV24-1 | - | - | CATSESGLGNTGELFF | TGTGCCACCAGTGAATCAGGGTTAGGAAACACCGGGGAGCTGTTTTTT
TRBJ2-2 | TRBV20-1 | TRBD2 | - | CSARVRGAGGSGTGELFF | TGCAGTGCTAGAGTCCGAGGGGCGGGGGGTTCCGGCACCGGGGAGCTGTTTTTT
TRBJ2-5 | TRBV5-1 | - | - | CASRQLPEFQETQYF | TGCGCCAGCAGACAACTCCCAGAATTCCAAGAGACCCAGTACTTC
TRBJ2-1 | TRBV5-6 | TRBD1 | - | CASSLEDRVNEQFF | TGTGCCAGCAGCTTGGAGGACAGGGTCAATGAGCAGTTCTTC
TRBJ1-1 | TRBV27 | TRBD1 | - | CASFGQGASNTEAFF | TGTGCCAGCTTTGGACAGGGGGCATCGAACACTGAAGCTTTCTTT
TRBJ2-1 | TRBV27 | - | - | CASSVTGPPSGSYNEQFF | TGTGCCAGCAGTGTGACGGGCCCCCCTTCGGGCTCCTACAATGAGCAGTTCTTC
TRBJ1-1 | TRBV14 | - | - | CASSQDQNRATEAFF | TGTGCCAGCAGCCAAGATCAAAACAGGGCGACTGAAGCTTTCTTT
TRBJ2-2 | TRBV9 | - | - | CASGVRELFF | TGTGCCAGCGGGGTTAGGGAGCTGTTTTTT
TRBJ2-1 | TRBV20-1 | TRBD1 | - | CSASLGQGRWEQFF | TGCAGTGCTAGCCTCGGACAGGGGCGCTGGGAGCAGTTCTTC
TRBJ1-6 | TRBV5-4 | - | few | CASSLVLLGVYNSPLHF | TGTGCCAGCAGCTTGGTGCTCCTAGGGGTATATAATTCACCCCTCCACTTT
TRBJ2-7 | TRBV7-9 | - | few | CASSSPLSYEQYF | TGTGCCAGCAGCTCGCCCCTTTCCTACGAGCAGTACTTC
TRBJ1-5 | TRBV5-1 | - | - | CASRKDSSNQPQHF | TGCGCCAGCCGCAAAGACAGTAGCAATCAGCCCCAGCATTTT
TRBJ1-5 | TRBV28 | - | many | CASSYDWSGQPQHF | TGTGCCAGCAGCTATGACTGGTCAGGGCAGCCCCAGCATTTT